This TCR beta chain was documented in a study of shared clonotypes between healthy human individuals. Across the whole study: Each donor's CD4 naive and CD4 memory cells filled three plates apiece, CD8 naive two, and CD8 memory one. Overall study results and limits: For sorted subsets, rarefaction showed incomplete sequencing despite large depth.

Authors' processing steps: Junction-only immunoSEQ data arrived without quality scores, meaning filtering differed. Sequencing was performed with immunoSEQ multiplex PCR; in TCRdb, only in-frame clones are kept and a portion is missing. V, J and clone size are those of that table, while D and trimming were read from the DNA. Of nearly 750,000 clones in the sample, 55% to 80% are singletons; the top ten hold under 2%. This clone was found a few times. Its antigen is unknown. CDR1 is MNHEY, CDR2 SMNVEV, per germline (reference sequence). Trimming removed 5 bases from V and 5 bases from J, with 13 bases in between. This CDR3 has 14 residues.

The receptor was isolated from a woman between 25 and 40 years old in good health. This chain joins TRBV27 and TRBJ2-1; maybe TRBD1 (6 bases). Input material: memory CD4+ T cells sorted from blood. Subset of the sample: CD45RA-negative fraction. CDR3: CASSKTGQNNEQFF. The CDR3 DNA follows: TGTGCCAGCAGTAAAACCGGACAGAACAATGAGCAGTTCTTC.